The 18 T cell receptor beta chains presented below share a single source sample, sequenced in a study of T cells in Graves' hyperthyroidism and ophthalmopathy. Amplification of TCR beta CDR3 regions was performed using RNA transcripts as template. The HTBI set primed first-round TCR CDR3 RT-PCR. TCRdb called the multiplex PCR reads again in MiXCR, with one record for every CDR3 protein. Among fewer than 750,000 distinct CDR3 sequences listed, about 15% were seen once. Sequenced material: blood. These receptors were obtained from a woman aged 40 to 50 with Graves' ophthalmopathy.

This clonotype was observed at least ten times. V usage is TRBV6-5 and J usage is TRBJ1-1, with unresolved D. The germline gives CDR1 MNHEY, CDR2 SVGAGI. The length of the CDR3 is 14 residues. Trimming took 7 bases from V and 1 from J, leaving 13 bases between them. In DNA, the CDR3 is TGTGCCAGCACGCAACCCGGAAGGAACACTGAAGCTTTCTTT. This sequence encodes CASTQPGRNTEAFF.

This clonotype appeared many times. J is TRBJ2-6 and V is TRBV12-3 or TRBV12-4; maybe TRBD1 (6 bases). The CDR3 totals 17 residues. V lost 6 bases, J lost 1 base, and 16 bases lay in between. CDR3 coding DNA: TGTGCCAGCAGGACCCCTGGACAGCCTTCTGGGGCCAACGTCCTGACTTTC. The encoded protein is CASRTPGQPSGANVLTF.

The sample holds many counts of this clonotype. DNA of the CDR3: TGTGCCATCAGTGAAGTTCGTAACAATTCACCCCTCCACTTT. This gives the protein CAISEVRNNSPLHF. The rearrangement joins TRBV10-3 to TRBJ1-6; no clear D gene. The CDR3 is 14 amino acids. Germline CDR1 ENHRY, CDR2 SYGVKD. V lost 3 bases and J lost 7, with 10 bases in between.

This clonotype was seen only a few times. As DNA, the CDR3 is TGCAGTGCTAGCCGTCCGGGACAGGGGGCCAGGGAGCAGTACTTC. Translation gives CSASRPGQGAREQYF. V and J are TRBV20-1 and TRBJ2-7; 12 positions agree with TRBD1. This CDR3 has 15 amino acids. The germline CDR1 and CDR2 sequences are DFQATT and SNEGSKA (reference sequence). V lost 3 bases and J lost 7; bases outside the gene matches: 10.

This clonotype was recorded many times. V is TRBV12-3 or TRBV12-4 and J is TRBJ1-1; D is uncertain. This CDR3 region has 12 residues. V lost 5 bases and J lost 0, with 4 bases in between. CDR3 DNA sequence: TGTGCCAGCAGTCCCTTGAACACTGAAGCTTTCTTT. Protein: CASSPLNTEAFF.

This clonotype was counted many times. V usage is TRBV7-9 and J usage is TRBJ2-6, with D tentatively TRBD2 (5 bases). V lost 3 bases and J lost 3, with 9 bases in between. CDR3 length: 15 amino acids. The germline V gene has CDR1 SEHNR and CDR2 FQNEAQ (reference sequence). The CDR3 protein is CASSFLGDGANVLTF. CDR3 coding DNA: TGTGCCAGCAGCTTTCTGGGAGATGGGGCCAACGTCCTGACTTTC.

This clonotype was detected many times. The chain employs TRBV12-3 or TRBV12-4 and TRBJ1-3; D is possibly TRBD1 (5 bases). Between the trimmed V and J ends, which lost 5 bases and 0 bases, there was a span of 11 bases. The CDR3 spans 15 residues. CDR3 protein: CASSTSGLSGNTIYF. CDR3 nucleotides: TGTGCCAGCAGTACCTCGGGGCTCTCTGGAAACACCATATATTTT.

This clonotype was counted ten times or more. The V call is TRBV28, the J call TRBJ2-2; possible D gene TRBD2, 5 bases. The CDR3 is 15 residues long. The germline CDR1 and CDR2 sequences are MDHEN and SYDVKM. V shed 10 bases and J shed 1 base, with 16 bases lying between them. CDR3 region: CATTPAGGNTGELFF. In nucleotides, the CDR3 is TGTGCCACCACCCCGGCGGGCGGGAACACCGGGGAGCTGTTTTTT.

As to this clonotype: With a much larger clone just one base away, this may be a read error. CDR3 nucleotides: TGCGCCAGCAGCTTGGGGGGACGGGGGGCAGGAGAGCAGTACTTC. It yields the protein CASSLGGRGAGEQYF. The chain employs TRBV5-1 and TRBJ2-7; D is perhaps TRBD2 (7 bases). Germline CDR1 reads SGHRS; CDR2 reads YFSETQ. The V end was cut by 0 bases, the J end by 7 bases, with 17 bases between. This CDR3 has 15 residues.

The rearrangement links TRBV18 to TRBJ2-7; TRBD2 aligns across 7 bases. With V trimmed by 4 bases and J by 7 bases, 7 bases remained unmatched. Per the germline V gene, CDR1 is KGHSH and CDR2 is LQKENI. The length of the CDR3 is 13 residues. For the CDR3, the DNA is TGTGCCAGCTCACAGGCAAGGGAGGGTGAGCAGTACTTC. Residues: CASSQAREGEQYF. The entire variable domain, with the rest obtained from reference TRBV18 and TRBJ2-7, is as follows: NAGVMQNPRHLVRRRGQEARLRCSPMKGHSHVYWYRQLPEEGLKFMVYLQKENIIDESGMPKERFSAEFPKEGPSILRIQQVVRGDSAAYFCASSQAREGEQYFGPGTRLTVT.

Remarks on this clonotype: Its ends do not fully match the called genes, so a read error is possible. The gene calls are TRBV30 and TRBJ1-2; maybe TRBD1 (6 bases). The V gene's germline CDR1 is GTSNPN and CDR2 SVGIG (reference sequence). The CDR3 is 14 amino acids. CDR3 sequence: CVWGAGGSSRGHTF. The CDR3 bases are TGTGTCTGGGGGGCCGGGGGGTCGAGTCGTGGCCACACCTTC.

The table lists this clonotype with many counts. This chain's CDR3 is CAVQSPGDYGYTF. As DNA, the CDR3 is TGTGCCGTTCAATCACCAGGCGACTATGGCTACACCTTC. This chain connects TRBV28 to TRBJ1-2; no firm D call. The CDR3 extends over 13 amino acids. Germline V lookup: CDR1 MDHEN, CDR2 SYDVKM. The germline V and J ends were trimmed by 11 bases and 3 bases, with 16 bases remaining between them.

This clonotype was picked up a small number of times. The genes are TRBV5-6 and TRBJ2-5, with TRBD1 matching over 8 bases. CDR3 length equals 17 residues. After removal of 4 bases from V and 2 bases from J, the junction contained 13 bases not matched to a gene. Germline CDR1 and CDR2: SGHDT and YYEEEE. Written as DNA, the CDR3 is TGTGCCAGCAGCGCGAGAGACAGGGGTTTTCCACAAGAGACCCAGTACTTC. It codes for CASSARDRGFPQETQYF.

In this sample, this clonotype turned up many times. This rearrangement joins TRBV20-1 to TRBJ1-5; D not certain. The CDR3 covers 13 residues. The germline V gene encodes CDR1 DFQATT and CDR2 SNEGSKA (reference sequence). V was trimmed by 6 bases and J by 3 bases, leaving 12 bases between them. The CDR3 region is CSAISSVNQPQHF. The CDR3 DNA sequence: TGCAGTGCCATCTCGTCGGTCAATCAGCCCCAGCATTTT.

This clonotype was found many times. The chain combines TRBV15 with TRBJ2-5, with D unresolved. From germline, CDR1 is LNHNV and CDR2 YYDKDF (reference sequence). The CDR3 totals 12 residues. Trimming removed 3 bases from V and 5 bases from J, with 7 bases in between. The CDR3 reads CATSSFTETQYF. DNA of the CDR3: TGTGCCACCAGCAGTTTCACGGAGACCCAGTACTTC.

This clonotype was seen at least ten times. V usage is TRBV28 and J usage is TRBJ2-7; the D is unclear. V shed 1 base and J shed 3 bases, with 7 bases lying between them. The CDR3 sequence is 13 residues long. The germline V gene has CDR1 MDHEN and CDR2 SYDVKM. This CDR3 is CASSLSPVYEQYF. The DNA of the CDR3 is TGTGCCAGCAGTTTATCTCCGGTCTACGAGCAGTACTTC.

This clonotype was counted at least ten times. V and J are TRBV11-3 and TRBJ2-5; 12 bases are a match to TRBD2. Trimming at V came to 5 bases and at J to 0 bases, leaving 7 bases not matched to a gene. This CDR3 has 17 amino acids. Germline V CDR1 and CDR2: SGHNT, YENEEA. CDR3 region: CASSPGTSGSHQETQYF. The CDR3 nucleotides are TGTGCCAGCAGCCCCGGGACTAGCGGGTCTCACCAAGAGACCCAGTACTTC.

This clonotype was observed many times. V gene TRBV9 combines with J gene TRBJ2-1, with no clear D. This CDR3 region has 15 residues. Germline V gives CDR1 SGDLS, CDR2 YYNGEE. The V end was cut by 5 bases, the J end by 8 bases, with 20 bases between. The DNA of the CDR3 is TGTGCCAGCAGTTCCCCCCGTGACCAGAAGGATGAGCAGTTCTTC. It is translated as CASSSPRDQKDEQFF.